This TCR beta chain was found in a study of T-cell reconstitution after alpha-beta-depleted transplantation in children. Unique molecular identifiers were built into the TCRbeta library. TCRdb ran MiXCR on the PCR reads and lists one entry per CDR3 protein. The table shows a few hundred thousand distinct CDR3 sequences, with under 8.5% occurring only once. Study results and caveats: Alpha-beta T cells present about two months after transplant were reported to originate from several hundred expanded graft clones. From surviving recipient T cells and thymic progenitors came the high day-60 TCRbeta diversity observed in some patients. The authors attributed T-cell counts and diversity one year after transplant mostly to newly produced T cells.

In its sample, this clonotype was seen a few times. Its target is unknown. Germline CDR1 is SQVTM and CDR2 is ANQGSEA. The CDR3 totals 13 residues. After removal of 6 bases from V and 4 bases from J, the junction contained 5 bases not matched to a gene. The chain joins TRBV29-1 to TRBJ2-7, with 11 bases matching TRBD2. The clonotype originates from a boy younger than 10 with acute lymphoblastic leukemia, due to receive a stem cell transplant. The sample here was PBMCs, taken before TCRalphabeta/CD19-depleted stem cell transplant. The CDR3 spells CSVATSGTYEQYF. DNA for the CDR3: TGCAGCGTCGCGACTAGCGGGACTTACGAGCAGTACTTC.